This TCR beta chain is from a study of blood T cell repertoires in COVID-19. Here immunoSEQ multiplex PCR was the method, and the copy in TCRdb shows in-frame clones only, minus some. The table shows about 190,000 clones, with around four fifths occurring only once. Deletions cut 1 base from V and 0 bases from J, with 16 bases between. The length of the CDR3 is 19 residues. Germline V gives CDR1 SGHTA, CDR2 FQGNSA. The TCR originated in a woman between 45 and 65 years old who had recovered from COVID-19. The sequencing sample was made of PBMCs or T cells enriched from blood (not recorded which). This chain joins TRBV7-2 and TRBJ1-6; weak D call: TRBD1 (5 bases). CDR3 sequence (DNA): TGTGCCAGCAGCTTAGACCCCTTAGGGGCCCTCTCCTATAATTCACCCCTCCACTTT. Amino acid sequence: CASSLDPLGALSYNSPLHF. The full variable domain, with the rest looked up from reference TRBV7-2 and TRBJ1-6, is GAGVSQSPSNKVTEKGKDVELRCDPISGHTALYWYRQSLGQGLEFLIYFQGNSAPDKSGLPSDRFSAERTGGSVSTLTIQRTQQEDSAVYLCASSLDPLGALSYNSPLHFGNGTRLTVT.